This TCR beta chain was identified in a study of blood T cell repertoires in COVID-19. Assay: immunoSEQ multiplex PCR; the TCRdb copy retains only in-frame clones and omits some. Of 150,000 or so clones listed, about four fifths are singletons. This CDR3 comprises 15 residues. Germline V gives CDR1 MNHEY, CDR2 SVGAGI. V lost 2 bases and J lost 6, with 14 bases in between. This sequence originates from a man between 65 and 80 years old who had recovered from COVID-19. The V call is TRBV6-5, the J call TRBJ2-1; D may be TRBD2 (6 bases). The sample taken for sequencing was peripheral blood. The CDR3 region is CASSYRREARNEQFF. The DNA of the CDR3 is TGTGCCAGCAGTTACCGGAGGGAAGCCCGCAATGAGCAGTTCTTC.